The rows below give T cell receptor beta chains drawn from one sample of a study of beta chain features in type 1 diabetes. Method: immunoSEQ multiplex PCR; TCRdb's copy keeps in-frame clones and lacks some. The data hold about 700,000 clones, with roughly an eighth observed a single time. Specimen: naive CD4+ T cells from blood. These TCRs come from a man in his late teens or twenties with type 1 diabetes. Both conserved end residues are part of each CDR3. The order of the fields is V gene, clone size, D gene, J gene, CDR3 DNA, CDR3 protein. The D gene is left open where the match is weak. Size tells how often a clone was seen (once, few, many) or the class of an expanded clone, and some rows leave it out.

>TRBV21-1|few|NA|TRBJ2-5
TGTGCCAGCAGCATCCGCCCCGGGACAGGGAGGGAGACCCAGTACTTC
CASSIRPGTGRETQYF
>TRBV5-4|few|NA|TRBJ2-5
TGTGCCAGCAGTTCCGGGACACAAGAGACCCAGTACTTC
CASSSGTQETQYF
>TRBV5-1|NA|TRBD1|TRBJ1-1
TGCGCCAGCAGCAACGGACAGGCGAACACTGAAGCTTTCTTT
CASSNGQANTEAFF
>TRBV29-1|NA|NA|TRBJ1-1
TGCAGCTCGGGGCCAGGGGACGGGATGAACACTGAAGCTTTCTTT
CSSGPGDGMNTEAFF
>TRBV7-3|NA|NA|TRBJ2-1
TGTGCCAGCAGCTACGACAGGTCTAGCTCCTACAATGAGCAGTTCTTC
CASSYDRSSSYNEQFF
>TRBV7-2|few|TRBD1|TRBJ1-6
TGTGCCAGCAGCGCCAGACAGGGGGTTTATTCACCCCTCCACTTT
CASSARQGVYSPLHF
>TRBV30|NA|NA|TRBJ1-4
TGTGCCTGGACCTGGCGGGCAACTAATGAAAAACTGTTTTTT
CAWTWRATNEKLFF
>TRBV5-1|NA|NA|TRBJ2-7
TGCGCCAGCAGCTTTGGGAAATCGAGCTCCTACGAGCAGTACTTC
CASSFGKSSSYEQYF
>TRBV7-9|few|NA|TRBJ1-1
TGTGCCAGCAGCCTTATTATGACAGAGGGAAAAGGGGGCACTGAAGCTTTCTTT
CASSLIMTEGKGGTEAFF
>TRBV4-1|few|NA|TRBJ2-3
TGCGCCAGCAGCATGGGGGGCAGGGCAGATACGCAGTATTTT
CASSMGGRADTQYF
>TRBV5-4|NA|TRBD2|TRBJ2-1
TGTGCCAGCAGCGGAAGGACTAGCGGGGGCTCCTACAATGAGCAGTTCTTC
CASSGRTSGGSYNEQFF
>TRBV7-7|few|NA|TRBJ2-1
TGTGCCAGCAGCCAACAGGGTCCGCACAATGAGCAGTTCTTC
CASSQQGPHNEQFF
>TRBV23-1|many|NA|TRBJ1-3
TGCGCCAGCAGTCTTTTCCGGAGAAACACCATATATTTT
CASSLFRRNTIYF
>TRBV2|NA|NA|TRBJ1-2
TGTGCCAGCAGGGAAAACAGCTATGGCTACACCTTC
CASRENSYGYTF
>TRBV2|few|NA|TRBJ2-7
TGTGCCAGCAGTGAAGAGGACGAGCAGTACTTC
CASSEEDEQYF
>TRBV27|NA|NA|TRBJ1-6
TGTGCCAGCAGTCCAACCTGGATGGGGTCACCGTCCTATAATTCACCCCTCCACTTT
CASSPTWMGSPSYNSPLHF
>TRBV7-2|few|NA|TRBJ2-3
TGTGCCAGCAGCTTAGGGGGGCGAGATACGCAGTATTTT
CASSLGGRDTQYF
>TRBV7-9|NA|NA|TRBJ2-3
TGTGCCAGCAGCTTAGGGCGAGGGATGTGGACAGATACGCAGTATTTT
CASSLGRGMWTDTQYF
>TRBV30|few|NA|TRBJ1-1
TGTGCCTGGAGTCTCGGCCTTTTGAACACTGAAGCTTTCTTT
CAWSLGLLNTEAFF
>TRBV5-4|few|NA|TRBJ1-5
TGTGCCAGCAGCTTGGACAGGGTTCAGCCCCAGCATTTT
CASSLDRVQPQHF
>TRBV11-1|few|TRBD1|TRBJ1-2
TGTGCCAGCAGCTTAACACAGGGGACCTATGGCTACACCTTC
CASSLTQGTYGYTF
>TRBV10-3|NA|NA|TRBJ2-1
TGTGCCATCAGTGAGTCGTCGGGGAAAGCCTACAATGAGCAGTTCTTC
CAISESSGKAYNEQFF
>TRBV30|few|NA|TRBJ2-1
TGTGCCTGGAGTGGGCTCCTCGTGTTAGGCAATGAGCAGTTCTTC
CAWSGLLVLGNEQFF
>TRBV19|few|NA|TRBJ2-6
TGTGCCAGTAGTATGTCGCAGCCCCAGGTCCTGACTTTC
CASSMSQPQVLTF
>TRBV30|few|NA|TRBJ1-5
TGTGCCTGGAGTTCACGGGGAGGGCCCCAGCATTTT
CAWSSRGGPQHF
>TRBV5-1|NA|TRBD1|TRBJ2-7
TGCGCCAGCAGCTGGGACAGGGGTTACGAGCAGTACTTC
CASSWDRGYEQYF
>TRBV18|few|NA|TRBJ2-1
TGTGCCAGCTCACCATCCCAGGGTGTCCACAATGAGCAGTTCTTC
CASSPSQGVHNEQFF
>TRBV9|NA|NA|TRBJ1-1
TGTGCCAGCAGCGTATTAACTTCGGGAACTGAAGCTTTCTTT
CASSVLTSGTEAFF
>TRBV15|NA|TRBD1|TRBJ1-2
TGTGCCACCAGCAGAACCCGACAGGGGGCGAACTATGGCTACACCTTC
CATSRTRQGANYGYTF
>TRBV7-3|few|TRBD1|TRBJ1-2
TGTGCCAGCAGCTCCGGGACAGGGGAATCTGGCTACACCTTC
CASSSGTGESGYTF
>TRBV9|few|TRBD2|TRBJ2-7
TGTGCCAGCAGCGTAGACGTAGCGGGGGCCGTCTACGAGCAGTACTTC
CASSVDVAGAVYEQYF
>TRBV10-3|NA|NA|TRBJ2-1
TGTGCCATCAGTGATAGGCAGGGAAATGAGCAGTTCTTC
CAISDRQGNEQFF
>TRBV9|few|NA|TRBJ2-1
TGTGCCAGCAGCCTTCCCAGTGGGGCGGGCTACAATGAGCAGTTCTTC
CASSLPSGAGYNEQFF
>TRBV29-1|few|NA|TRBJ1-1
TGCAGCGTTACCCCGGGGGTGAACACTGAAGCTTTCTTT
CSVTPGVNTEAFF
>TRBV7-8|few|TRBD2|TRBJ2-1
TGTGCCAGCAGGGCCCGACTAGCGGGGGAACCCTACAATGAGCAGTTCTTC
CASRARLAGEPYNEQFF
>TRBV4-1|NA|TRBD1|TRBJ1-2
TGCGCCAGCAGCCAAGTTAGCGGACAGGGCTATGGCTACACCTTC
CASSQVSGQGYGYTF
>TRBV5-1|NA|TRBD1|TRBJ2-5
TGCGCCAGCAGCCTATCACCGGGACAGGGCGGTCAAGAGACCCAGTACTTC
CASSLSPGQGGQETQYF
>TRBV4-1|NA|NA|TRBJ1-2
TGCGCCAGCAGCCAGAAGGGGAAGCCATACTATGGCTACACCTTC
CASSQKGKPYYGYTF
>TRBV4-1|NA|NA|TRBJ1-3
TGCGCCAGCAGCCGTCCGGGAACCACCTCTGGAAACACCATATATTTT
CASSRPGTTSGNTIYF
>TRBV7-3|few|TRBD1|TRBJ1-1
TGTGCCAGCAGCTTACAGGGGGAGACTGAAGCTTTCTTT
CASSLQGETEAFF
>TRBV10-3|few|NA|TRBJ2-3
TGTGCCATCAGTGAGAGAGGGTATGGCACAGATACGCAGTATTTT
CAISERGYGTDTQYF
>TRBV30|few|NA|TRBJ1-4
TGTGCCTGGAATATTGCGTCTAATGAAAAACTGTTTTTT
CAWNIASNEKLFF
>TRBV14|NA|NA|TRBJ2-4
TGTGCCAGCGGGGGAGGTAAAAACATTCAGTACTTC
CASGGGKNIQYF
>TRBV19|few|NA|TRBJ2-3
TGTGCCAGTAGGAGGGGCGGATGGGACACAGATACGCAGTATTTT
CASRRGGWDTDTQYF
>TRBV5-1|NA|NA|TRBJ2-5
TGCGCCAGCAGCTTGGAAGTTGTTTCAGAGACCCAGTACTTC
CASSLEVVSETQYF
>TRBV10-1|NA|NA|TRBJ2-1
TGCGCCAGCAGTGGTTCCGGGGGAGACAGCTCCTACAATGAGCAGTTCTTC
CASSGSGGDSSYNEQFF
>TRBV9|NA|NA|TRBJ1-1
TGTGCCAGCAGCGTATTGGGGGAGGTGACTGAAGCTTTCTTT
CASSVLGEVTEAFF
>TRBV27|NA|NA|TRBJ2-7
TGTGCCAGCAGTTTAGGGCGGACGACCTACGAGCAGTACTTC
CASSLGRTTYEQYF
>TRBV30|few|TRBD1|TRBJ1-6
TGTGCCTGGAACCGGGACAGTCATAATTCACCCCTCCACTTT
CAWNRDSHNSPLHF